This is a list of T cell receptor beta chains from one sample in a study of blood T cell repertoires in COVID-19. The table came from immunoSEQ multiplex PCR; TCRdb's copy has only in-frame clones and leaves some out. The sample has about 220,000 clones, around 82% seen once; the top ten hold approximately 3%. The sequenced sample was peripheral blood. Source of these receptors: a woman under 40 who had recovered from COVID-19. Both conserved end residues are trimmed from each CDR3.

TRBJ1-4 TRBV25-1 ASSAHEGAREKLF
TRBJ1-1 TRBV7-3 ASSLNRGRGEAF
TRBJ1-1 TRBV29-1 SVEDLRDRGQGMNTEAF
TRBJ1-5 TRBV6-5 ASGFGQPQH
TRBJ1-6 TRBV27 ASRPPGQGFLH
TRBJ2-1 TRBV4-1 ASSQDVLAYNEQF
TRBJ1-4 TRBV5-1 ASSWQGRENEKLF
TRBJ2-7 TRBV5-1 ASTRQGLAKEQY
TRBJ2-1 TRBV19 ASRGTTIPTGKYNEQF
TRBJ2-7 TRBV15 ATSRDYRVFSSGPYEQY
TRBJ2-2 TRBV11-2 ASSRGGSGELF
TRBJ2-1 TRBV28 ASRSRLEQF
TRBJ2-1 TRBV27 ASSFRGITTEQF
TRBJ2-5 TRBV7-2 AGGTGVWGKETQY
TRBJ2-3 TRBV4-2 ASSQVTGLAGNTDTQY
TRBJ2-7 TRBV4-1 ASSQTSGDYEQY
TRBJ2-7 TRBV20-1 SARTGGEQY
TRBJ1-5 TRBV5-1 ASSLEGREQPQH
TRBJ2-7 TRBV10-2 ASIATSGSYEQY
TRBJ1-2 TRBV3-1/TRBV3-2 ASSQRIRQGANYGYT
TRBJ2-7 TRBV9 ASSVGQGATYEQY
TRBJ1-2 TRBV7-3 ASSLGGHNYGYT
TRBJ2-1 TRBV6-5 ASSPIAGGDEQF
TRBJ2-1 TRBV6-4 ASKPEGLAAYNEQF